The 30 T cell receptor beta chains listed next were all sequenced from one sample in a study of shared clonotypes between healthy human individuals. Libraries were prepared by immunoSEQ multiplex PCR; TCRdb keeps only in-frame clonotypes and omits some of them. The table records about 1.5 million clones, 98% of them present only once. The sequenced material came from naive CD4+ T cells sorted from blood. Noted subset: CD45RA+ positively selected. These receptors originate from a man younger than 45 in good health.

The rearrangement uses TRBV19 and TRBJ2-1; no clear D gene. Germline CDR1 LNHDA, CDR2 SQIVND (reference sequence). The CDR3 sequence is 13 residues long. V was cut by 6 bases and J by 3 bases, with 9 bases left in between. The CDR3 DNA is TGTGCCAGTAGCCATGGCTACTACAATGAGCAGTTCTTC. Amino acids: CASSHGYYNEQFF.

This chain links TRBV28 with TRBJ2-7, with no clear D. The V gene lost 6 bases and the J gene lost 7 bases, with 10 bases spanning the gap. Per germline, CDR1 MDHEN and CDR2 SYDVKM. This CDR3 is 11 amino acids long. The CDR3 loop is CASRGLGEQYF. CDR3 in DNA: TGTGCCAGCAGAGGGTTGGGGGAGCAGTACTTC.

As for this clone: In the same sample, other DNA sequences code for this CDR3. The chain uses TRBV15 and TRBJ2-7, with a possible D match to TRBD1 (6 bases). Germline V CDR1 and CDR2: LNHNV, YYDKDF (reference sequence). This CDR3 spans 13 amino acids. Trimming took off 5 bases at V and 4 bases at J, with 12 bases between the two ends. This CDR3 reads CATSRNRAYEQYF. The CDR3, as DNA: TGTGCCACCAGCCGAAACAGGGCATACGAGCAGTACTTC.

The rearrangement uses TRBV27 and TRBJ2-7; 9 positions agree with TRBD1. Losses at the gene ends were 1 base for V and 2 bases for J; bases not matched to a gene: 6. This CDR3 spans 16 amino acids. CDR1 is MNHEY, CDR2 SMNVEV, per germline (reference sequence). CDR3 coding DNA: TGTGCCAGCAGTTTATACAGGGGGCTAGGGGCCTACGAGCAGTACTTC. It encodes CASSLYRGLGAYEQYF.

On this clone: The same CDR3 is also encoded by other DNA sequences in this sample. The chain has TRBV20-1 and TRBJ2-7; D unresolved. V was pared by 1 base and J by 4 bases, with 2 bases between. CDR3 length equals 10 residues. Germline lookup yields CDR1 DFQATT and CDR2 SNEGSKA (reference sequence). Written as DNA, the CDR3 is TGCAGTGCTAGAGGTTACGAGCAGTACTTC. Translating it yields CSARGYEQYF.

This clone was found once. The rearrangement uses TRBV7-3 and TRBJ2-3; 7 bases agree with TRBD2. The germline gives CDR1 SGHTA, CDR2 FQGTGA. The CDR3 runs 15 residues. The ends lost 5 bases at V and 1 base at J; junction bases unmatched: 6. CDR3 amino acids: CASSPTSYGTDTQYF. The CDR3 DNA is TGTGCCAGCAGCCCGACTAGCTATGGCACAGATACGCAGTATTTT.

About this clone itself: The same CDR3 also results from other DNA sequences found in this sample. The chain is built from TRBV10-3 and TRBJ2-3; 8 bases line up with TRBD1. Germline CDR1 and CDR2: ENHRY and SYGVKD. The CDR3 extends over 14 amino acids. V lost 6 bases, J lost 2 bases, and 4 bases stayed unmatched. The CDR3 spells CAISGQGSTDTQYF. CDR3 bases: TGTGCCATCAGCGGACAGGGTTCCACAGATACGCAGTATTTT.

The chain couples TRBV9 to TRBJ2-7; TRBD2 matches 8 bases. The V gene end was trimmed by 1 base and the J gene end by 2 bases; junction bases not matched to a gene: 17. The length of the CDR3 is 19 residues. The germline gives CDR1 SGDLS, CDR2 YYNGEE. CDR3 nucleotides: TGTGCCAGCAGCGTACAGGTTGATCCGGCGGGAGGCCCCGCCTACGAGCAGTACTTC. It encodes CASSVQVDPAGGPAYEQYF.

This clone was observed once. Other DNA sequences in this sample translate to the same CDR3. The gene calls are TRBV5-4 and TRBJ2-3; unclear D gene. Looked up from germline, CDR1 is SGHNT and CDR2 is YYREEE (reference sequence). The V gene lost 2 bases and the J gene lost 1 base, with 8 bases spanning the gap. The CDR3 is made up of 14 amino acids. The CDR3 DNA is TGTGCCAGCAGCTTATCTTCGGGCACAGATACGCAGTATTTT. This encodes CASSLSSGTDTQYF.

The genes are TRBV6-1 and TRBJ2-7; no reliable D call. This CDR3 is 13 amino acids long. Trimming stripped 4 bases from V and 6 bases from J, with 13 bases between. Germline CDR1 MNHNS, CDR2 SASEGT. The CDR3 loop reads CASSANPRFEQYF. The CDR3 nucleotides are TGTGCCAGCAGTGCCAACCCCCGGTTCGAGCAGTACTTC.

The chain recombines TRBV4-1 with TRBJ2-1; D might be TRBD2 (6 bases). The CDR3 spans 15 residues. V lost 1 base and J 7 bases, leaving 14 bases between the germline ends. Germline CDR1 is MGHRA and CDR2 is YSYEKL. The CDR3 region has the DNA TGCGCCAGCAGCCAAGTCGGGAGAGGGATGAATGAGCAGTTCTTC. Protein sequence: CASSQVGRGMNEQFF.

V and J are TRBV4-2 and TRBJ2-3, with 7 bases matching TRBD1. The V segment lost 0 bases and the J segment 0 bases; nucleotides outside the gene matches: 9. Germline CDR1 reads LGHNA; CDR2 reads YNFKEQ. The CDR3 sequence is 18 residues long. The CDR3 nucleotides read TGTGCCAGCAGCCAAGATCCGACAGGGCCCTCTAGCACAGATACGCAGTATTTT. Its protein is CASSQDPTGPSSTDTQYF.

This chain connects TRBV6-5 to TRBJ2-1, with 12 bases identical to TRBD2. Trimming cost V 8 bases and J 12 bases; bases outside gene matches: 8. CDR1 is MNHEY and CDR2 is SVGAGI in the germline V gene. This CDR3 contains 13 residues. CDR3: CASGKGLAGLQFF. CDR3 coding DNA: TGTGCCAGCGGCAAAGGACTAGCGGGATTGCAGTTCTTC.

J is TRBJ2-1 and V is TRBV25-1, with TRBD2 matching 12 bases. This CDR3 region has 16 residues. CDR1 and CDR2 (germline): MGHDK, SYGVNS. Trimming took 5 bases from V and 12 from J; bases not matched to a gene: 14. The CDR3 protein is CASSSLSLAGGSGQFF. CDR3 in DNA: TGTGCCAGCAGTTCTTTGTCGCTAGCGGGAGGGTCAGGGCAGTTCTTC. The complete variable domain, with remaining parts taken from reference TRBV25-1 and TRBJ2-1, reads EADIYQTPRYLVIGTGKKITLECSQTMGHDKMYWYQQDPGMELHLIHYSYGVNSTEKGDLSSESTVSRIRTEHFPLTLESARPSHTSQYLCASSSLSLAGGSGQFFGPGTRLTVL.

The CDR3 DNA reads TGTGCCAGCACAGGGTGGGGAACCCCCCAAGAGACCCAGTACTTC. This gives the protein CASTGWGTPQETQYF. The gene calls are TRBV6-1 and TRBJ2-5; the D gene is possibly TRBD1 (5 bases). The ends were cut back, 7 bases at V and 1 base at J, with 16 bases in the middle. This CDR3 spans 15 amino acids. Germline CDR1 reads MNHNS; CDR2 reads SASEGT.

The V call is TRBV7-9, the J call TRBJ2-5; no firm D call. The germline CDR1 and CDR2 sequences are SEHNR and FQNEAQ (reference sequence). CDR3 length: 14 residues. Trimming removed 5 bases from V and 1 base from J, with 11 bases in between. CDR3 sequence (DNA): TGTGCCAGCAGCCCCCGACTTAGCCAAGAGACCCAGTACTTC. Translation: CASSPRLSQETQYF.

The chain combines TRBV4-3 with TRBJ2-7, with D perhaps matching TRBD1 (6 bases). The germline V gene encodes CDR1 LGHNA and CDR2 YSLEER. The CDR3 spans 15 residues. V lost 4 bases, J lost 7 bases, and 20 bases lay in between. The CDR3 nucleotides read TGCGCCAGCAGCCCGACCGGGACAAGGGTTGGGGAGCAGTACTTC. Translation gives CASSPTGTRVGEQYF.

The V call is TRBV11-2, the J call TRBJ2-7, with 7 bases aligning to TRBD1. The CDR3 spans 11 residues. Germline lookup yields CDR1 SGHAT and CDR2 FQNNGV. J lost 6 bases, V lost 6 bases, and 2 bases had no gene match. DNA for the CDR3: TGTGCCAGCAGACAGGGGTCCGAGCAGTACTTC. Residues: CASRQGSEQYF. Based on the CDR3 plus reference TRBV11-2 and TRBJ2-7, the full variable domain is EAGVAQSPRYKIIEKRQSVAFWCNPISGHATLYWYQQILGQGPKLLIQFQNNGVVDDSQLPKDRFSAERLKGVDSTLKIQPAKLEDSAVYLCASRQGSEQYFGPGTRLTVT.

Comment on this clone: Its ends do not fully match the called genes, so a read error is possible. This chain connects TRBV6-1 to TRBJ2-3; TRBD2 agrees at 9 bases. The CDR3 contains 17 residues. Germline CDR1 reads MNHNS; CDR2 reads SASEGT. The CDR3 DNA is TGTGCCAGCAGGGAAGGGGGGTTAGCGGGAGCAACAGATACGCAGTATTTT. It yields the protein CASREGGLAGATDTQYF.

This chain joins TRBV19 and TRBJ2-1; 12 bases fit TRBD2. The ends lost 3 bases at V and 6 bases at J; junction bases unmatched: 3. The length of the CDR3 is 15 residues. The germline V gene has CDR1 LNHDA and CDR2 SQIVND (reference sequence). In nucleotides, the CDR3 is TGTGCCAGTAGTATGACTAGCGGGAGCAGCAATGAGCAGTTCTTC. It translates to CASSMTSGSSNEQFF.

The chain is built from TRBV28 and TRBJ2-7; D might be TRBD1 (6 bases). The CDR3 is 17 amino acids. CDR1 MDHEN and CDR2 SYDVKM come from the germline V gene. V was shortened by 6 bases and J by 3 bases, with 24 bases between the two germline ends. The CDR3 sequence: CASRDLKLTGRNYEQYF. CDR3 nucleotide sequence: TGTGCCAGCAGGGACCTCAAACTTACAGGGCGGAACTACGAGCAGTACTTC.

The gene calls are TRBV6-1 and TRBJ1-5, with D perhaps TRBD1 (5 bases). This CDR3 has 14 residues. The V end was cut by 6 bases, the J end by 0 bases, with 9 bases between. Looked up from germline, CDR1 is MNHNS and CDR2 is SASEGT. In DNA, the CDR3 is TGTGCCAGCAGCGCGGGGGGTAGCAATCAGCCCCAGCATTTT. It is translated as CASSAGGSNQPQHF.

The rearrangement joins TRBV7-9 to TRBJ1-2; the D is unclear. CDR3 size: 17 residues. Looked up from germline, CDR1 is SEHNR and CDR2 is FQNEAQ (reference sequence). Trimming cost V 4 bases and J 1 base, with 19 bases left between them. The CDR3 region has the DNA TGTGCCAGCAGCTCAATTGCGGGTCGGGGTTATAACTATGGCTACACCTTC. This sequence encodes CASSSIAGRGYNYGYTF.

Worth noting for this clone: The identical CDR3 is also encoded by other nucleotide sequences in the sample. The chain combines TRBV28 with TRBJ1-2; D call uncertain. The CDR3 covers 12 residues. V shed 3 bases and J shed 5 bases, with 7 bases lying between them. Germline V gene lookup returns CDR1 MDHEN and CDR2 SYDVKM. CDR3 DNA: TGTGCCAGCAGTTTTACCCGATATGGCTACACCTTC. Residues: CASSFTRYGYTF.

This chain uses TRBV2 with TRBJ2-1; D is ambiguous. This CDR3 has 16 amino acids. Per the germline V gene, CDR1 is SNHLY and CDR2 is FYNNEI. V shed 8 bases and J shed 9 bases, with 26 bases lying between them. The CDR3 sequence: CASSTQISVRVSEQFF. The CDR3 DNA follows: TGTGCCAGCTCTACCCAGATTAGTGTAAGGGTGAGTGAGCAGTTCTTC.

This clone was counted once. This rearrangement joins TRBV6-6 to TRBJ2-7; either TRBD1 or TRBD2 may fit D (5 bases each). This CDR3 is built from 13 residues. Trimming removed 0 bases at V and 7 bases at J, with 10 bases between. Looked up from germline, CDR1 is MNHNY and CDR2 is SVGAGI (reference sequence). The CDR3 coding sequence is TGTGCCAGCAGTTACTCGGGACCGAGGGAGCAGTACTTC. Its protein product is CASSYSGPREQYF.

V usage is TRBV7-2 and J usage is TRBJ1-1; 7 nucleotides match TRBD1. Germline CDR1 and CDR2: SGHTA and FQGNSA. The V gene end was trimmed by 0 bases and the J gene end by 1 base; junction bases not matched to a gene: 5. This CDR3 has 16 amino acids. The CDR3 loop reads CASSLAKGAGNTEAFF. The CDR3, as DNA: TGTGCCAGCAGCTTAGCGAAGGGGGCTGGGAACACTGAAGCTTTCTTT.

The chain is built from TRBV7-2 and TRBJ1-2; D uncertain. CDR3 length: 13 residues. Deletions cut 0 bases from V and 7 bases from J, with 9 bases between. From germline, CDR1 is SGHTA and CDR2 FQGNSA. In DNA form, the CDR3 reads TGTGCCAGCAGCTTAGCCCCAGTTCCTGGCTACACCTTC. Translation: CASSLAPVPGYTF.

The genes are TRBV18 and TRBJ2-1; unclear D gene. Trimming stripped 4 bases from V and 0 bases from J, with 10 bases between. Germline V lookup: CDR1 KGHSH, CDR2 LQKENI. The CDR3 runs 15 residues. In nucleotides, the CDR3 is TGTGCCAGCTCACTCGACGGCTACTCCTACAATGAGCAGTTCTTC. It codes for CASSLDGYSYNEQFF.

The V gene is TRBV7-2, the J gene TRBJ2-1; D is possibly TRBD2 (6 bases). The CDR3 contains 14 residues. The V end lost 1 base, the J end lost 6 bases, and 10 bases lay between the germline ends. Germline V CDR1 and CDR2: SGHTA, FQGNSA. CDR3 in DNA: TGTGCCAGCAGCTTAGGCGGGGTATCCAATGAGCAGTTCTTC. Translation gives CASSLGGVSNEQFF.